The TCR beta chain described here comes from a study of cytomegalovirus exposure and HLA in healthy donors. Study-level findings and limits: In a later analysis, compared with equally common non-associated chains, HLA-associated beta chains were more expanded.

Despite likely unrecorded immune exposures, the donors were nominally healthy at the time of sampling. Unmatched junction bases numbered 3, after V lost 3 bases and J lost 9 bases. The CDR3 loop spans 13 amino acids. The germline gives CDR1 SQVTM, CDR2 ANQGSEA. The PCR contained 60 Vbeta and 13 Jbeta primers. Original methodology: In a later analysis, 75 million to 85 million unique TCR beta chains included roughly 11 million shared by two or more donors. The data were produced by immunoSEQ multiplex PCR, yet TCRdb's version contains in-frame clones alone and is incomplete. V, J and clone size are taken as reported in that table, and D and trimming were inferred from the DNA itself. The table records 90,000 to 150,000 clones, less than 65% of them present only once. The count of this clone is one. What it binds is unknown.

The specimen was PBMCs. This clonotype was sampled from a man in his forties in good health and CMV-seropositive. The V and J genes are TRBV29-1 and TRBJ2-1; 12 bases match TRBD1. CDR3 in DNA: TGCAGCGTTGAGGGACAGGGGGCGGCTGAGCAGTTCTTC. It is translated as CSVEGQGAAEQFF.